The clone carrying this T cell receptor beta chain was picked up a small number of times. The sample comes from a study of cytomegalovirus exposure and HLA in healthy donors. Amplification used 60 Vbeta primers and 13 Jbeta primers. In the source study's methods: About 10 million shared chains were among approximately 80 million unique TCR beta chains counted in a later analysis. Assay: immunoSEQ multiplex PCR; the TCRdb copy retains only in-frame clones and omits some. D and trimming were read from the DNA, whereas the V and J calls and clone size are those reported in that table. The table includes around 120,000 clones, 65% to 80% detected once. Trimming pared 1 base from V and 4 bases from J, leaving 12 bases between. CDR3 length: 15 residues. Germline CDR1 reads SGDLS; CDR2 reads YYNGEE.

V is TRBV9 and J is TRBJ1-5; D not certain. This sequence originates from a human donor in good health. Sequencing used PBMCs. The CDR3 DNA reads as TGTGCCAGCAGCGTATCCCACAGCAGAAATCAGCCCCAGCATTTT. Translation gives CASSVSHSRNQPQHF.